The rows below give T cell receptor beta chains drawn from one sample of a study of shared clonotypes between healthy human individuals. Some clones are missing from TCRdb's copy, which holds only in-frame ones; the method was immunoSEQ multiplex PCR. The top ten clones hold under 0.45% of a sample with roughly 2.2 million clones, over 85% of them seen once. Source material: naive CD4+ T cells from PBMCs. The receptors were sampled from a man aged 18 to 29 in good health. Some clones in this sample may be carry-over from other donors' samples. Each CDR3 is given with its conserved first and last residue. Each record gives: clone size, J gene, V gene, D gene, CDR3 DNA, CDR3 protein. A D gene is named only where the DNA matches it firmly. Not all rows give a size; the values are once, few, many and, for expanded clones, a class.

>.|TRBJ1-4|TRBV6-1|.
TGTGCCAGCAGTGAAGTTCAGGTGGGGTGGACTAATGAAAAACTGTTTTTT
CASSEVQVGWTNEKLFF
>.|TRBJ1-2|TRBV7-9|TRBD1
TGTGCCAGCAGCCCTATACAGGGGGCTCCCATGAGGAGCTATGGCTACACCTTC
CASSPIQGAPMRSYGYTF
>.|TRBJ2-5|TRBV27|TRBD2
TGTGCCAGCAGTAGTTCAGCGGGGGGTGGCGAGACCCAGTACTTC
CASSSSAGGGETQYF
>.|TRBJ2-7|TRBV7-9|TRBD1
TGTGCCAGCAGCTTAGGGTCTGGACAGGCTTACGAGCAGTACTTC
CASSLGSGQAYEQYF
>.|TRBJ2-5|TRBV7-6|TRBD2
TGTGCCAGCAGCTCAATGGGCGGGAGTGGGGAGACCCAGTACTTC
CASSSMGGSGETQYF
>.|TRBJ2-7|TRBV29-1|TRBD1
TGCAGCGTTATGGGACAGTCCGACGAGCAGTACTTC
CSVMGQSDEQYF
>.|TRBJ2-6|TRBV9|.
TGTGCCAGCAGCGTAGCGAGGGCACGGGGCGAGGCCAACGTCCTGACTTTC
CASSVARARGEANVLTF
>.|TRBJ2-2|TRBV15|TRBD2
TGTGCCACCAGCAGAGACTCTAGCGGCACCGGGGAGCTGTTTTTT
CATSRDSSGTGELFF
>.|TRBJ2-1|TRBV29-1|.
TGCAGCGTTCAACAGGATAATCGCTACAATGAGCAGTTCTTC
CSVQQDNRYNEQFF
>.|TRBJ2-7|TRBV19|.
TGTGCCAGTAGTACCCTTTGGGGGGGCTTGGGCGAGCAGTACTTC
CASSTLWGGLGEQYF
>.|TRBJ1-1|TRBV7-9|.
TGTGCCAGCAGCTTAGCGAGGGCAGGTCGCACTGAAGCTTTCTTT
CASSLARAGRTEAFF
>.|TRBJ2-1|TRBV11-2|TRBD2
TGTGCCAGCCGCGGACTAGCGGGAGGGCCGGGGTCCTACAATGAGCAGTTCTTC
CASRGLAGGPGSYNEQFF
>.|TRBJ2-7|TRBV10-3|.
TGTGCCATCAGTAGACAGGCGGGAAAGCAGGACGAGCAGTACTTC
CAISRQAGKQDEQYF
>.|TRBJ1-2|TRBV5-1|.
TGCGCCAGCAGCGGGGGTGGCTATGGCTACACCTTC
CASSGGGYGYTF
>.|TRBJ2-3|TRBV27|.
TGTGCCAGCAGGCCGGGGGACTCCACAGATACGCAGTATTTT
CASRPGDSTDTQYF
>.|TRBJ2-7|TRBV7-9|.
TGTGCCAGCAGCTTAGGAGCGTGGACCGTGGGGTCCGAGCAGTACTTC
CASSLGAWTVGSEQYF
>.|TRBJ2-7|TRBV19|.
TGTGCCAGTAGTATAGTAACAGGGAACTACGAGCAGTACTTC
CASSIVTGNYEQYF
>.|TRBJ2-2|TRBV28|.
TGTGCCAGCAGCCCTAGTCCTAGTAGCAGACCGAACACCGGGGAGCTGTTTTTT
CASSPSPSSRPNTGELFF
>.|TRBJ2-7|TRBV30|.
TGTGCCTGGAGTGTAAGAGGGCCCTACGAGCAGTACTTC
CAWSVRGPYEQYF
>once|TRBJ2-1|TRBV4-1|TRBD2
TGCGCCAGCAGCCAAGGAACTAGCGGTTACAATGAGCAGTTCTTC
CASSQGTSGYNEQFF
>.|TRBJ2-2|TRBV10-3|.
TGTGCCATCCAAGAGAGCGCGAACACCGGGGAGCTGTTTTTT
CAIQESANTGELFF
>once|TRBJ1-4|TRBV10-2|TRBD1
TGCGCCAGCAGTGATGGGACAGGGCGTGATGAAAAACTGTTTTTT
CASSDGTGRDEKLFF
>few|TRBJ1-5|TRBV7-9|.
TGTGCCAGCAGCTTAGGAGGCCTCAATCAGCCCCAGCATTTT
CASSLGGLNQPQHF
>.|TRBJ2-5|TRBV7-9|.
TGTGCCAGCAGCTTAGCGCTCGGGGGAGCAGAGACCCAGTACTTC
CASSLALGGAETQYF
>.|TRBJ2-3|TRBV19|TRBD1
TGTGCCAGTAGTGTTGGACAGGGAGGCGGAGATACGCAGTATTTT
CASSVGQGGGDTQYF
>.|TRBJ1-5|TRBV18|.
TGTGCCAGCTCACCCTCCCGGGACGACTTGGGGCCCCAGCATTTT
CASSPSRDDLGPQHF
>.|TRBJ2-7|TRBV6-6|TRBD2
TGTGCCAGCAGTCGACTAGCGGGAAGCTACGAGCAGTACTTC
CASSRLAGSYEQYF
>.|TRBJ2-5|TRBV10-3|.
TGTGCCATCAGTGATTGGGATAAAGAGACCCAGTACTTC
CAISDWDKETQYF
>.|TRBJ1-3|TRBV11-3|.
TGTGCCAGCAGCGCACAGGGAAACACCATATATTTT
CASSAQGNTIYF
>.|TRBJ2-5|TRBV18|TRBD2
TGTGCCAGCTCACCCAAACTAGCGGGAGTAGGGGAGACTCAGTACTTC
CASSPKLAGVGETQYF
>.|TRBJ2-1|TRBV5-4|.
TGTGCCAGCAGCTTGGGTGGACCCAGTTCGGGCAATGAGCAGTTCTTC
CASSLGGPSSGNEQFF
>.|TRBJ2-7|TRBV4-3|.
TGCGCCAGCAGCCAAGATCGAGGGTTCTACGAGCAGTACTTC
CASSQDRGFYEQYF
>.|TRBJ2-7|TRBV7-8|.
TGTGCCAGCAGCTCAGGGACGGGGACCTACGAGCAGTACTTC
CASSSGTGTYEQYF
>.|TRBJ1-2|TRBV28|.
TGTGCCAGCAGCTCAACAGCGGATGGCTACACCTTC
CASSSTADGYTF
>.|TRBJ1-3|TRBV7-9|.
TGTGCCAGCAGCTTTAAGAGGGGTTCGAAAGGAAACACCATATATTTT
CASSFKRGSKGNTIYF
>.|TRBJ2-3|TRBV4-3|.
TGCGCCAGCAGCCAAGATCGCGGCCTCGGGGATACGCAGTATTTT
CASSQDRGLGDTQYF
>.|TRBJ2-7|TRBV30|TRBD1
TGTGCCTGGAGTGTACAGGGGGCGATCGAGCAGTACTTC
CAWSVQGAIEQYF
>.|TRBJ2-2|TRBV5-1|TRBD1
TGCGCCAGCAGCCCTCAGGGGGCAAGGGCCGGGGAGCTGTTTTTT
CASSPQGARAGELFF
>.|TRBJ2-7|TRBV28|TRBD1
TGTGCCAGCAGTACAAGGGGGCGAGTCCCCTACGAGCAGTACTTC
CASSTRGRVPYEQYF
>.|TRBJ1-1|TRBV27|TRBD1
TGTGCCAGCAGTGTCTACAGGGGCTCAGGAATCACTGAAGCTTTCTTT
CASSVYRGSGITEAFF
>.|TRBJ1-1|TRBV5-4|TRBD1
TGTGCCAGCAGCTTCCAGGGGGTACCACTCACTGAAGCTTTCTTT
CASSFQGVPLTEAFF
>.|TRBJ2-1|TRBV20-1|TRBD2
TGCAGTGCTAGGCCCGGACTAGAAGAGTTCTTC
CSARPGLEEFF
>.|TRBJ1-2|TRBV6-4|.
TGTGCCAGCAGTGACTCGCCAGGGAGGTATGGCTACACCTTC
CASSDSPGRYGYTF
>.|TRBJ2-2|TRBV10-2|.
TGCGCTTGTAACAGAAACACCGGGGAGCTGTTTTTT
CACNRNTGELFF
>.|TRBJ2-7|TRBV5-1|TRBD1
TGCGCCAGCAGCGCCGGACAGGGGGCGATAAACCACGAGCAGTACTTC
CASSAGQGAINHEQYF
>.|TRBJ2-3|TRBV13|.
TGTGCCAGCAGCTTCCTCACAGATACGCAGTATTTT
CASSFLTDTQYF
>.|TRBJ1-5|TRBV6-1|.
TGTGCCAGCAGTGAAACGGTCTTTAGCAATCAGCCCCAGCATTTT
CASSETVFSNQPQHF
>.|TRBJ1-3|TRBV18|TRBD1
TGTGCCAGCTCACAAACAGGGGCCTTCTCTGGAAACACCATATATTTT
CASSQTGAFSGNTIYF
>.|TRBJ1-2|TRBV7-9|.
TGTGCCAGCAGCCCCTCTAATTATGGCTACACCTTC
CASSPSNYGYTF
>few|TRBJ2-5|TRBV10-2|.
TGCGCCAGCAGGAATATAGGGGGACAAGAGACCCAGTACTTC
CASRNIGGQETQYF
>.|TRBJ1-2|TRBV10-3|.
TGTGCCATCAGTGAGTCACTATTATCGGGGAACTATGGCTACACCTTC
CAISESLLSGNYGYTF
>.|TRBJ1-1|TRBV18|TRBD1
TGTGCCAGCTCACCGCCGACAGGGGGGTTTGAAGCTTTCTTT
CASSPPTGGFEAFF
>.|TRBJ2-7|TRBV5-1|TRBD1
TGCGCCAGCAGCAAAAGCGGACAGGGGGACGAGCAGTACTTC
CASSKSGQGDEQYF